The 21 T cell receptor beta chains below come from one sample, sequenced in a study of shared clonotypes between healthy human individuals. Sequencing was performed with immunoSEQ multiplex PCR; in TCRdb, only in-frame clones are kept and a portion is missing. In the table there are about 730,000 clones, over 55% of which are singletons. The sequencing sample was made of memory CD4+ T cells sorted from blood. Specified subset: CD45RA-negative fraction. These receptors came from a woman aged 25 to 39 in good health.

The genes are TRBV6-6 and TRBJ1-5; D not resolved. The CDR3 length is 15 residues. Germline CDR1 is MNHNY and CDR2 is SVGAGI (reference sequence). V was trimmed by 7 bases and J by 0 bases, leaving 13 bases between them. The CDR3 coding sequence is TGTGCCAGCAAAATGGACGGTTATAGCAATCAGCCCCAGCATTTT. This encodes CASKMDGYSNQPQHF.

V usage is TRBV5-1 and J usage is TRBJ2-7; a weak D match, TRBD1 (6 bases). Deletions cut 4 bases from V and 0 bases from J, with 14 bases between. This CDR3 spans 15 amino acids. Germline V gene data show CDR1 as SGHRS and CDR2 as YFSETQ. The CDR3 DNA sequence: TGCGCCAGCAGCCCCACCGGACAGCTCTCCTACGAGCAGTACTTC. This codes for CASSPTGQLSYEQYF.

The chain has TRBV28 and TRBJ1-2, with no clear D. The CDR3 is 14 amino acids. In germline, CDR1 is MDHEN, CDR2 SYDVKM. Trimming removed 3 bases from V and 4 bases from J, with 12 bases in between. The CDR3 DNA reads TGTGCCAGCAGTTTCGGAACAGCGAGCTATGGCTACACCTTC. Residues: CASSFGTASYGYTF.

The chain carries TRBV30 and TRBJ2-1; a weak D match, TRBD2 (5 bases). The V and J ends lost 4 bases and 6 bases respectively, with 13 bases between them. Germline-derived CDR1 and CDR2 are GTSNPN and SVGIG (reference sequence). This CDR3 has 13 residues. The CDR3 coding sequence is TGTGCCTGGACGTCCCAGAGGGCCAATGAGCAGTTCTTC. Its translation: CAWTSQRANEQFF.

This clone was observed a single time. This chain links TRBV28 with TRBJ2-7; 10 nucleotides agree with TRBD2. In germline, CDR1 is MDHEN, CDR2 SYDVKM. V was pared by 3 bases and J by 0 bases, with 8 bases of the junction left unmatched. The CDR3 runs to 17 residues. CDR3 in DNA: TGTGCCAGCAGTTTCTTTTTGGGACTAGCGCGCTCCTACGAGCAGTACTTC. As protein: CASSFFLGLARSYEQYF.

The chain recombines TRBV7-9 with TRBJ2-7, with D perhaps matching TRBD1 (5 bases). Germline lookup yields CDR1 SEHNR and CDR2 FQNEAQ (reference sequence). Trimming cost V 0 bases and J 5 bases, with 5 bases left between them. The CDR3 runs to 12 residues. The chain's CDR3 is CASSLARDEQYF. The CDR3 coding sequence is TGTGCCAGCAGCTTAGCCAGGGACGAGCAGTACTTC.

The rearrangement joins TRBV29-1 to TRBJ2-3; D unresolved. Trimming left V 6 bases short and J 2 bases short, with 9 bases between. The CDR3 runs to 12 residues. Germline CDR1 is SQVTM and CDR2 is ANQGSEA. The CDR3 DNA reads as TGCAGCGTAGCCTTGACCACAGATACGCAGTATTTT. Protein sequence: CSVALTTDTQYF.

This clone appeared a few times. The chain carries TRBV7-2 and TRBJ2-3, with D possibly matching TRBD1 (6 bases). This CDR3 region has 14 residues. Per the germline V gene, CDR1 is SGHTA and CDR2 is FQGNSA. Trimming cost V 5 bases and J 4 bases, with 13 bases left between them. The CDR3 protein is CASSTRQVADTQYF. The CDR3 nucleotides read TGTGCCAGCAGCACGCGACAGGTTGCAGATACGCAGTATTTT.

This clone has only a few counts. The chain couples TRBV28 to TRBJ1-2; unclear D gene. The CDR3 has 13 amino acids. Germline V gene sequence: CDR1 MDHEN, CDR2 SYDVKM. Trimming took off 8 bases at V and 0 bases at J, with 10 bases between the two ends. In nucleotides, the CDR3 is TGTGCCAGCCGGGGAGGTTCTAACTATGGCTACACCTTC. This sequence encodes CASRGGSNYGYTF.

The chain joins TRBV29-1 to TRBJ2-3, with 10 bases identical to TRBD2. CDR3 length: 15 residues. The germline V gene encodes CDR1 SQVTM and CDR2 ANQGSEA. With 4 bases clipped from V and 1 base from J, the junction kept 5 bases outside the gene matches. Here the CDR3 DNA reads TGCAGCGTTGGAACTAGCGGGATACGCACAGATACGCAGTATTTT. Its protein product is CSVGTSGIRTDTQYF.

The rearrangement links TRBV6-5 to TRBJ1-1, with D tentatively TRBD1 (5 bases). Germline assignment: CDR1 MNHEY and CDR2 SVGAGI. The V and J ends lost 7 bases and 4 bases respectively, with 10 bases between them. This CDR3 has 12 amino acids. This chain's CDR3 is CASTGRGTEAFF. CDR3 coding DNA: TGTGCCAGCACCGGGAGGGGCACTGAAGCTTTCTTT.

The J gene is TRBJ2-1, the V gene TRBV27; 9 nucleotides match TRBD2. The CDR3 runs 18 residues. J was trimmed by 9 bases and V by 0 bases; bases with no gene match: 15. Germline CDR1 MNHEY, CDR2 SMNVEV (reference sequence). The CDR3 nucleotides read TGTGCCAGCAGTTTATCGGTGGCTAGCGGGATCCCCCGGGCTGAGCAGTTCTTC. Translated, it gives CASSLSVASGIPRAEQFF.

The rearrangement joins TRBV7-8 to TRBJ1-2; 7 nucleotides line up with TRBD1. The ends lost 1 base at V and 7 bases at J; junction bases unmatched: 6. Germline V CDR1 and CDR2: SGHVS, FQNEAQ. CDR3 size: 14 residues. The CDR3 DNA reads as TGTGCCAGCAGCTTAGGGACAGGTGAAGGTGGCTACACCTTC. It encodes CASSLGTGEGGYTF.

This clone showed up just once. This rearrangement joins TRBV28 to TRBJ1-2; D unclear. Germline loops: CDR1 MDHEN, CDR2 SYDVKM. The CDR3 is 13 amino acids. Between the trimmed V and J ends, which lost 7 bases and 7 bases, there was a span of 16 bases. The DNA of the CDR3 is TGTGCCAGCACCCTGGTGGGGTTCCGTGGCTACACCTTC. Its protein product is CASTLVGFRGYTF.

The chain couples TRBV11-2 to TRBJ2-2, with 13 bases matching TRBD2. Germline lookup yields CDR1 SGHAT and CDR2 FQNNGV. V lost 5 bases, J lost 4 bases, and 10 bases stayed unmatched. This CDR3 is 18 amino acids long. This CDR3 reads CASSRRLAGGSGTGELFF. CDR3 DNA sequence: TGTGCCAGCAGCCGTCGACTAGCGGGAGGATCGGGCACCGGGGAGCTGTTTTTT.

V is TRBV27 and J is TRBJ2-6; D unclear. The germline V and J ends were trimmed by 3 bases and 0 bases, with 9 bases remaining between them. The CDR3 is 16 residues long. The germline gives CDR1 MNHEY, CDR2 SMNVEV (reference sequence). The CDR3 protein is CASSLKASSGANVLTF. The CDR3 DNA reads as TGTGCCAGCAGTTTGAAAGCAAGCTCTGGGGCCAACGTCCTGACTTTC. The complete variable domain, with remaining parts taken from reference TRBV27 and TRBJ2-6, reads EAQVTQNPRYLITVTGKKLTVTCSQNMNHEYMSWYRQDPGLGLRQIYYSMNVEVTDKGDVPEGYKVSRKEKRNFPLILESPSPNQTSLYFCASSLKASSGANVLTFGAGSRLTVL.

V gene TRBV29-1 combines with J gene TRBJ2-2; tentative D call: TRBD1 (6 bases). Germline V gene lookup returns CDR1 SQVTM and CDR2 ANQGSEA. This CDR3 is 13 amino acids long. Trimming left V 4 bases short and J 4 bases short, with 10 bases between. The CDR3 spells CSVGGQSTGELFF. The DNA of the CDR3 is TGCAGCGTTGGGGGGCAGAGCACCGGGGAGCTGTTTTTT.

The V call is TRBV9, the J call TRBJ1-5; D gene uncertain. The CDR3 is 15 amino acids. V gave up 4 bases and J gave up 4 bases, with 15 bases separating them. CDR1 is SGDLS, CDR2 YYNGEE, per germline. For the CDR3, the DNA is TGTGCCAGCAGCTTCCTTGGTCGGAAAAATCAGCCCCAGCATTTT. Translating it yields CASSFLGRKNQPQHF.

About this clone itself: Additional DNA sequences in this sample encode the identical CDR3. The chain employs TRBV5-1 and TRBJ1-4, with 8 bases lining up with TRBD1. Germline V gene lookup returns CDR1 SGHRS and CDR2 YFSETQ. CDR3 length equals 14 residues. V lost 4 bases and J lost 8; bases outside the gene matches: 7. In DNA form, the CDR3 reads TGCGCCAGCAGCCAAGGACAGGGTGGGGAAAAACTGTTTTTT. It yields the protein CASSQGQGGEKLFF.

CDR3 DNA sequence: TGCGCCAGCAGCCGGCGGGGGCTCACCGGGGAGCTGTTTTTT. Its translation is CASSRRGLTGELFF. The chain has TRBV4-1 and TRBJ2-2; weak D call: TRBD2 (7 bases). The germline CDR1 and CDR2 sequences are MGHRA and YSYEKL. The CDR3 totals 14 residues. The V and J ends lost 4 bases and 4 bases respectively, with 10 bases between them.

The chain is built from TRBV5-4 and TRBJ2-7, with D unresolved. The germline V gene encodes CDR1 SGHNT and CDR2 YYREEE (reference sequence). Trimming pared 0 bases from V and 4 bases from J, leaving 8 bases between. This CDR3 contains 13 residues. Here the CDR3 reads CASSLDRKYEQYF. The CDR3 DNA reads as TGTGCCAGCAGCTTGGACAGAAAATACGAGCAGTACTTC.